A single sample is the source of the 12 T cell receptor beta chains below, sequenced in a study of T cell changes during pregnancy in multiple sclerosis. Data came from immunoSEQ multiplex PCR; TCRdb stores just in-frame clones and leaves some out. The sample lists about 27,000 clones, about 88% occurring once. The material sequenced was CD8+ T cells from peripheral blood mononuclear cells, taken in the second trimester of pregnancy. The receptors shown here come from a female donor with multiple sclerosis, enrolled in a pregnancy study.

This clone was observed a handful of times. This chain joins TRBV7-9 and TRBJ2-7; 13 bases match TRBD2. CDR1 and CDR2 from the germline V gene are SEHNR and FQNEAQ (reference sequence). V gave up 5 bases and J gave up 0 bases; unmatched junction bases: 7. This CDR3 is 17 amino acids long. CDR3 in amino acids: CASSPGLAGAHSYEQYF. Written as DNA, the CDR3 is TGTGCCAGCAGCCCCGGACTAGCGGGGGCCCACTCCTACGAGCAGTACTTC.

This clone came up once. The chain combines TRBV6-1 with TRBJ2-1; TRBD2 matches 10 bases. The CDR3 has 16 amino acids. V lost 2 bases to trimming and J lost 4 bases; unmatched junction nucleotides: 5. Germline loops: CDR1 MNHNS, CDR2 SASEGT. CDR3 DNA sequence: TGTGCCAGCAGTGAAATCAGCGGGGGGGGTTACAATGAGCAGTTCTTC. It codes for CASSEISGGGYNEQFF.

The chain combines TRBV9 with TRBJ1-2; 7 nucleotides align to TRBD1. Germline V gene lookup returns CDR1 SGDLS and CDR2 YYNGEE. Unmatched junction bases numbered 7, after V lost 3 bases and J lost 5 bases. The CDR3 is made up of 14 amino acids. The CDR3 coding sequence is TGTGCCAGCAGCGCCCACGGGACAGATTATGGCTACACCTTC. Translation gives CASSAHGTDYGYTF. Using reference TRBV9 and TRBJ1-2 for the parts outside the CDR3, the full variable domain is DSGVTQTPKHLITATGQRVTLRCSPRSGDLSVYWYQQSLDQGLQFLIQYYNGEERAKGNILERFSAQQFPDLHSELNLSSLELGDSALYFCASSAHGTDYGYTFGSGTRLTVV.

CDR3 sequence: CASSGRVPLHF. CDR3 bases: TGTGCCAGCAGTGGTCGGGTCCCCCTCCACTTT. J is TRBJ1-6 and V is TRBV6-1; D call uncertain. CDR3 length: 11 residues. Looked up from germline, CDR1 is MNHNS and CDR2 is SASEGT. V was pared by 4 bases and J by 13 bases, with 8 bases between.

The genes are TRBV5-8 and TRBJ1-2, with 7 bases aligning to TRBD1. The CDR3 is 14 amino acids. Per the germline V gene, CDR1 is SGHTS and CDR2 is YDEGEE. Trimming at V came to 4 bases and at J to 8 bases, leaving 11 bases not matched to a gene. The CDR3 loop reads CASSARQGLRGYTF. The CDR3 DNA follows: TGTGCCAGCAGCGCCAGACAGGGATTGAGGGGCTACACCTTC.

Judged by abundance, this clone is medium-sized. V usage is TRBV7-2 and J usage is TRBJ2-2; the D gene is possibly TRBD2 (6 bases). CDR3 length equals 14 residues. With 8 bases removed from V and 2 bases from J, the gap between germline ends came to 12 bases. The germline gives CDR1 SGHTA, CDR2 FQGNSA. In DNA, the CDR3 is TGTGCCAGCCATGGGGGGATTAACACCGGGGAGCTGTTTTTT. Protein: CASHGGINTGELFF.

The sample holds one count of this clone. The chain is built from TRBV4-2 and TRBJ2-5; 14 bases are a match to TRBD2. Germline V gene lookup returns CDR1 LGHNA and CDR2 YNFKEQ. The CDR3 consists of 16 residues. V was clipped by 4 bases and J by 5 bases; unmatched bases: 6. The DNA of the CDR3 is TGTGCCAGCAGCCCCGGGACTAGCGGGGGTGAGGAGACCCAGTACTTC. It specifies CASSPGTSGGEETQYF.

The chain joins TRBV4-1 to TRBJ2-1, with TRBD2 matching over 12 bases. This CDR3 spans 16 amino acids. The germline gives CDR1 MGHRA, CDR2 YSYEKL. With 4 bases clipped from V and 9 bases from J, the junction kept 10 bases outside the gene matches. CDR3: CASSPFPLAGGSEQFF. The CDR3 DNA sequence: TGCGCCAGCAGCCCATTCCCCCTAGCGGGGGGGAGTGAGCAGTTCTTC.

The V gene is TRBV19, the J gene TRBJ2-7, with TRBD1 matching 9 bases. The ends lost 5 bases at V and 7 bases at J; junction bases unmatched: 15. The CDR3 runs 16 residues. CDR1 and CDR2 (germline): LNHDA, SQIVND (reference sequence). The CDR3 DNA is TGTGCCAGTAGTCCAGAGGCGCACAGGGGGCTAGGAGAGCAGTACTTC. This encodes CASSPEAHRGLGEQYF.

The chain couples TRBV7-9 to TRBJ2-3; 7 nucleotides align to TRBD2. V shed 0 bases, J shed 0 bases, and the junction held 3 bases outside the gene matches. Germline CDR1 SEHNR, CDR2 FQNEAQ (reference sequence). The CDR3 extends over 16 amino acids. CDR3 DNA sequence: TGTGCCAGCAGCTTAGCTTCCGGGGGGAGCACAGATACGCAGTATTTT. As protein: CASSLASGGSTDTQYF.

The chain combines TRBV7-9 with TRBJ1-4; D gene unclear. CDR3 length equals 14 residues. The V gene's germline CDR1 is SEHNR and CDR2 FQNEAQ (reference sequence). The V and J ends lost 2 bases and 8 bases respectively, with 12 bases between them. This CDR3 is CASSLSRAGEKLFF. CDR3 coding DNA: TGTGCCAGCAGCTTAAGTAGGGCGGGAGAAAAACTGTTTTTT.

The chain is built from TRBV10-2 and TRBJ2-1; 10 bases line up with TRBD1. The V and J ends lost 6 bases and 8 bases, in that order; junction bases with no gene match: 10. CDR1 and CDR2 from the germline V gene are WSHSY and SAAADI. The CDR3 loop spans 15 amino acids. The CDR3 sequence is CASSFGTGDFDEQFF. The DNA for the CDR3 is TGCGCCAGCAGCTTCGGGACAGGGGATTTCGATGAGCAGTTCTTC.